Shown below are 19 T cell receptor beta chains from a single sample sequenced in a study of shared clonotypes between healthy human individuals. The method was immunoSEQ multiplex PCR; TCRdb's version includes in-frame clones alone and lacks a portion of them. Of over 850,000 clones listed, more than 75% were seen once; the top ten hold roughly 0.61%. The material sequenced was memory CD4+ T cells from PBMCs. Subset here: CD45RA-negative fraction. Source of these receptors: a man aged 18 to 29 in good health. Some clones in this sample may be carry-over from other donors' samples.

DNA of the CDR3: TGTGCCAGCAGTCTCACCGGGACTAGCGGTACCTACGAGCAGTACTTC. Its translation is CASSLTGTSGTYEQYF. The chain links TRBV27 to TRBJ2-7, with TRBD2 matching over 11 bases. The CDR3 is made up of 16 amino acids. V shed 5 bases, J shed 2 bases, and the junction held 8 bases outside the gene matches. Germline V gene data show CDR1 as MNHEY and CDR2 as SMNVEV (reference sequence).

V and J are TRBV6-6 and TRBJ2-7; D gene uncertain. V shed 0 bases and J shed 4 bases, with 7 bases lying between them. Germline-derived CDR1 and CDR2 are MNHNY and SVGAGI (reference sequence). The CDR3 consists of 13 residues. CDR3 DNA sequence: TGTGCCAGCAGTTACTCCTCCGAGTACGAGCAGTACTTC. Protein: CASSYSSEYEQYF.

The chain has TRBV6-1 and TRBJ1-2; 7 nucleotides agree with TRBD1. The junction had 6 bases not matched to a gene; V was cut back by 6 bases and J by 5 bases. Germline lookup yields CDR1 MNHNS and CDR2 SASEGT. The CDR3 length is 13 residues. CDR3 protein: CASSRGIEYGYTF. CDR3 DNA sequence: TGTGCCAGCAGCAGGGGGATAGAGTATGGCTACACCTTC.

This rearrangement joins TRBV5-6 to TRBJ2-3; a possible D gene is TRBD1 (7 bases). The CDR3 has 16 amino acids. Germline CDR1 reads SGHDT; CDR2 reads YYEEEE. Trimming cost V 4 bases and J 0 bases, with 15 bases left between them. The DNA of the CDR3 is TGTGCCAGCAGCGCGGGGACAGTGTCTAGCACAGATACGCAGTATTTT. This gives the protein CASSAGTVSSTDTQYF. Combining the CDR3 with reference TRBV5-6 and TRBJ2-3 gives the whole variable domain DAGVTQSPTHLIKTRGQQVTLRCSPKSGHDTVSWYQQALGQGPQFIFQYYEEEERQRGNFPDRFSGHQFPNYSSELNVNALLLGDSALYLCASSAGTVSSTDTQYFGPGTRLTVL.

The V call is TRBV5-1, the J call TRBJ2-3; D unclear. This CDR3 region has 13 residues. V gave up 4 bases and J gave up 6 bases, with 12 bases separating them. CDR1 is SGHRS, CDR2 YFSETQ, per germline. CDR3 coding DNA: TGCGCCAGCAGCCCCCGATCAGATGATACGCAGTATTTT. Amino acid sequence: CASSPRSDDTQYF. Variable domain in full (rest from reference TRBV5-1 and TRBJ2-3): KAGVTQTPRYLIKTRGQQVTLSCSPISGHRSVSWYQQTPGQGLQFLFEYFSETQRNKGNFPGRFSGRQFSNSRSEMNVSTLELGDSALYLCASSPRSDDTQYFGPGTRLTVL.

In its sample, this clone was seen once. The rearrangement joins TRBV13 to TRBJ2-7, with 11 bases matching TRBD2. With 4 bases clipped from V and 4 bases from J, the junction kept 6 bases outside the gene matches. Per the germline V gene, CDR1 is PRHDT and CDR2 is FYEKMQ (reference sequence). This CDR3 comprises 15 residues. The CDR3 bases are TGTGCCAGCAGCTCCCAAACTAGCGGGGGATACGAGCAGTACTTC. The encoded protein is CASSSQTSGGYEQYF.

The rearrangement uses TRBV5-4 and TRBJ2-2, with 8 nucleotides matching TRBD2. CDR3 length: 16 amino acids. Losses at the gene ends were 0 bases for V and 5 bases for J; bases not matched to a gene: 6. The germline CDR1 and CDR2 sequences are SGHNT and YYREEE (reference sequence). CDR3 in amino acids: CASSLGVASGTGELFF. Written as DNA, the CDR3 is TGTGCCAGCAGCTTGGGTGTGGCTAGCGGGACCGGGGAGCTGTTTTTT.

The chain's CDR3 is CASSFWRSSYNEQFF. CDR3 coding DNA: TGTGCCAGCAGTTTTTGGAGGAGCTCCTACAATGAGCAGTTCTTC. The chain uses TRBV28 and TRBJ2-1; possibly TRBD2 for D (5 bases). V gave up 3 bases and J gave up 0 bases, with 9 bases separating them. CDR3 size: 15 residues. CDR1 and CDR2 from the germline V gene are MDHEN and SYDVKM.

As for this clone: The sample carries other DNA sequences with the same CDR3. The CDR3 nucleotides are TGTGCCTGGAGCGGGCAGTATAATTCACCCCTCCACTTT. Residues: CAWSGQYNSPLHF. The chain uses TRBV30 and TRBJ1-6; no clear D. This CDR3 comprises 13 residues. Germline V lookup: CDR1 GTSNPN, CDR2 SVGIG (reference sequence). V was clipped by 3 bases and J by 4 bases, with 7 bases between them.

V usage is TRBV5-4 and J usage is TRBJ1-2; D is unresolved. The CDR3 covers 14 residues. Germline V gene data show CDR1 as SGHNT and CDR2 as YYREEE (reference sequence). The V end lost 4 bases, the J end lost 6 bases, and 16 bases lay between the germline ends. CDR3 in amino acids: CASSGWTGNHGYTF. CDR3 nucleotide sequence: TGTGCCAGCAGCGGATGGACGGGGAACCATGGCTACACCTTC.

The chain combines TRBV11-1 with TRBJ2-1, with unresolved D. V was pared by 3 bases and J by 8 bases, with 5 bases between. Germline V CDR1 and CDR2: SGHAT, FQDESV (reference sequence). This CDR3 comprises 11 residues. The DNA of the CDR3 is TGTGCCAGCAGCTTGGAATATGAGCAGTTCTTC. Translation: CASSLEYEQFF.

The CDR3 DNA sequence: TGTGCCACCAGCAGAGCAGGGGAGACGCAGTATTTT. Its protein is CATSRAGETQYF. The V gene is TRBV15, the J gene TRBJ2-3, with a possible D match to TRBD1 (6 bases). Trimming took 1 base from V and 9 from J, leaving 8 bases between them. CDR1 and CDR2 from the germline V gene are LNHNV and YYDKDF (reference sequence). The CDR3 consists of 12 residues.

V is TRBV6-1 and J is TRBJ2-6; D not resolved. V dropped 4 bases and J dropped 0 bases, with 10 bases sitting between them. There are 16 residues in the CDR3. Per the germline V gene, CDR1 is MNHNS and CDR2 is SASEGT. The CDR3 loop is CASSAAPPSGANVLTF. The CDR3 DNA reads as TGTGCCAGCAGTGCGGCTCCCCCCTCTGGGGCCAACGTCCTGACTTTC.

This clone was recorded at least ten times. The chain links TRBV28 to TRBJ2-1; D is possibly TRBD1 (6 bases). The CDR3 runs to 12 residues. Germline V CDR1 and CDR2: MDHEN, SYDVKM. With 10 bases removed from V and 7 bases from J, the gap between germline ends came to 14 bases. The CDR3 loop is CAINRGGNEQFF. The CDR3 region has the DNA TGTGCCATCAACAGAGGGGGAAATGAGCAGTTCTTC.

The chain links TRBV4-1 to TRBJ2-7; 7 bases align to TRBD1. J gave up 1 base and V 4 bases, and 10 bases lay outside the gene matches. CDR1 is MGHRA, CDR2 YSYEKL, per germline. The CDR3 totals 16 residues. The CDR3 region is CASSPIGQGVSYEQYF. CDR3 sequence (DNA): TGCGCCAGCAGCCCCATCGGGCAGGGGGTTTCCTACGAGCAGTACTTC.

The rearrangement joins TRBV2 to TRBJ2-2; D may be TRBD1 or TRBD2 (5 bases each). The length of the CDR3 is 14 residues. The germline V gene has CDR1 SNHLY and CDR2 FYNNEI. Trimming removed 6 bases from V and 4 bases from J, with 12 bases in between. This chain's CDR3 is CASRSPGSTGELFF. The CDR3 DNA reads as TGTGCCAGCAGATCCCCAGGGAGCACCGGGGAGCTGTTTTTT.

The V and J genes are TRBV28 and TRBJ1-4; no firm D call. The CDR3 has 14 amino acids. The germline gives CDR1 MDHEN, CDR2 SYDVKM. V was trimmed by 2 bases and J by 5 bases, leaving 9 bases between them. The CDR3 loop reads CASSLTRPNEKLFF. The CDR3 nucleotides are TGTGCCAGCAGTTTAACCAGGCCAAATGAAAAACTGTTTTTT. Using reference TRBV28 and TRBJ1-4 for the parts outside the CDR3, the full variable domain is DVKVTQSSRYLVKRTGEKVFLECVQDMDHENMFWYRQDPGLGLRLIYFSYDVKMKEKGDIPEGYSVSREKKERFSLILESASTNQTSMYLCASSLTRPNEKLFFGSGTQLSVL.

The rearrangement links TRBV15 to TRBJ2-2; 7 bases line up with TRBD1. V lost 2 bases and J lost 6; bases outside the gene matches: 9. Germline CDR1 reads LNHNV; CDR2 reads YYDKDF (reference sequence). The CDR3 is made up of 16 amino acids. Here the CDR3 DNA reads TGTGCCACCAGCAGACAAAGACAGGGACGTGCCGGGGAGCTGTTTTTT. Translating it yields CATSRQRQGRAGELFF.

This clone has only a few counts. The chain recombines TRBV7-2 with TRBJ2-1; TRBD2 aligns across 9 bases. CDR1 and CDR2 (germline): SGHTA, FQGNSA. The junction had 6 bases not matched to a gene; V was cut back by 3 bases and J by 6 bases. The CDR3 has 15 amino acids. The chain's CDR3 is CASSFAGGRGNEQFF. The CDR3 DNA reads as TGTGCCAGCAGCTTCGCGGGAGGGCGGGGCAATGAGCAGTTCTTC.